The 8 T cell receptor beta chains given below trace back to one sample, sequenced in a study of blood T cells in healthy people across ages. Together with a sample-barcoded 5' primer, a J-beta primer mix was included in a second PCR lasting roughly 6 to 12 cycles. One entry per CDR3 protein results from TCRdb running MiXCR on the 5' RACE reads. The profile shows about 780,000 distinct CDR3 sequences, less than 60% of them singletons. The sequencing input was blood. The receptors were sampled from a man older than 75 in good health.

The rearrangement links TRBV12-3 or TRBV12-4 to TRBJ1-4, with TRBD1 matching over 7 bases. J was trimmed by 0 bases and V by 6 bases; bases with no gene match: 4. CDR3 length: 15 residues. The CDR3 DNA reads TGTGCCAGCAGGGCCGGGACAGCAACTAATGAAAAACTGTTTTTT. Translation: CASRAGTATNEKLFF.

J is TRBJ1-1 and V is TRBV4-2; TRBD1 aligns across 7 bases. Germline CDR1 LGHNA, CDR2 YNFKEQ. The CDR3 is 15 residues long. The V and J ends lost 4 bases and 5 bases, in that order; junction bases with no gene match: 10. This chain's CDR3 is CASSREGQLDTEAFF. The CDR3 region has the DNA TGTGCCAGCAGCCGAGAGGGACAGTTGGATACTGAAGCTTTCTTT.

CDR3 bases: TGCAGTGCTACCCGGTTAGCGGGTAACATAGATACGCAGTATTTT. Its protein is CSATRLAGNIDTQYF. The chain combines TRBV20-1 with TRBJ2-3; 7 positions match TRBD2. The V segment lost 4 bases and the J segment 5 bases; nucleotides outside the gene matches: 12. CDR1 is DFQATT, CDR2 SNEGSKA, per germline (reference sequence). There are 15 residues in the CDR3.

At least ten counts were recorded for this clonotype. CDR3 amino acids: CASGVPGAGANVLTF. The CDR3 DNA sequence: TGTGCCAGCGGGGTCCCAGGGGCTGGGGCCAACGTCCTGACTTTC. The chain recombines TRBV27 with TRBJ2-6, with D possibly matching TRBD1 (6 bases). Trimming stripped 8 bases from V and 2 bases from J, with 13 bases between. Germline-derived CDR1 and CDR2 are MNHEY and SMNVEV (reference sequence). There are 15 residues in the CDR3.

This clonotype was found a few times. J is TRBJ2-3 and V is TRBV6-2 or TRBV6-3; D is perhaps TRBD2 (5 bases). CDR3 size: 18 residues. The V end was cut by 0 bases, the J end by 4 bases, with 20 bases between. Germline V gene lookup returns CDR1 MNHEY and CDR2 SVGEGT. CDR3 loop: CASSYSRKNGPRADTQYF. The DNA of the CDR3 is TGTGCCAGCAGTTACTCGCGGAAGAACGGGCCGCGGGCAGATACGCAGTATTTT.

This clonotype was counted a few times. The V gene is TRBV20-1, the J gene TRBJ2-5, with a possible D match to TRBD2 (5 bases). CDR3 size: 15 residues. The V gene's germline CDR1 is DFQATT and CDR2 SNEGSKA (reference sequence). CDR3 amino acids: CSAAGLTRFGETQYF. The CDR3 coding sequence is TGCAGCGCGGCAGGACTGACAAGATTCGGGGAGACCCAGTACTTC.

This clonotype has only a few counts. The chain has TRBV4-1 and TRBJ2-5, with 10 bases aligning to TRBD2. Germline CDR1 MGHRA, CDR2 YSYEKL. J was trimmed by 5 bases and V by 1 base; bases with no gene match: 7. This CDR3 contains 16 residues. CDR3 protein: CASSQAQREGSETQYF. CDR3 coding DNA: TGCGCCAGCAGCCAAGCTCAGCGGGAGGGTTCGGAGACCCAGTACTTC.

This clonotype was detected a few times. The genes are TRBV5-1 and TRBJ2-3, with 9 positions matching TRBD1. V lost 6 bases and J lost 3; bases outside the gene matches: 8. CDR1 and CDR2 (germline): SGHRS, YFSETQ. The length of the CDR3 is 15 residues. The DNA of the CDR3 is TGCGCCAGCACGTTACTGACAGGGGGAACAGATACGCAGTATTTT. Residues: CASTLLTGGTDTQYF. Complete variable domain (other parts from reference TRBV5-1 and TRBJ2-3): KAGVTQTPRYLIKTRGQQVTLSCSPISGHRSVSWYQQTPGQGLQFLFEYFSETQRNKGNFPGRFSGRQFSNSRSEMNVSTLELGDSALYLCASTLLTGGTDTQYFGPGTRLTVL.